One and the same sample provided the 16 T cell receptor beta chains below, sequenced in a study of beta chain features in type 1 diabetes. General study results and limits: TCRB CDR3 length was moderately but significantly reduced in all four CD4+ subsets of Type 1 diabetes patients.

These receptors' targets are unknown. Reverse transcription of all isolated RNA meant that expressed TCRB transcripts were sequenced. This table comes from immunoSEQ multiplex PCR, and its TCRdb copy is limited to in-frame clones, with some not included. The sample yields around 110,000 clones, less than 20% seen once. Sequencing input: central memory CD4+ T cells from blood. The receptors come from a man under 40 with type 1 diabetes.

This clone was detected only a few times. Only one base separates this from a far larger clonotype, so it likely reflects a read error. The chain has TRBV2 and TRBJ1-6; D gene unclear. The CDR3 has 16 residues. V was shortened by 2 bases and J by 4 bases, with 12 bases between the two germline ends. CDR1 is SNHLY and CDR2 is FYNNEI in the germline V gene. The CDR3 nucleotides read TGTGCCAGCAGTGAATGTCTATCTTCTTATAATTCACCCCTCCACTTT. Amino acid sequence: CASSECLSSYNSPLHF.

The chain combines TRBV2 with TRBJ2-1, with TRBD1 identical over 7 bases. The CDR3 sequence is 12 residues long. V was clipped by 5 bases and J by 6 bases; unmatched bases: 1. Germline CDR1 and CDR2: SNHLY and FYNNEI. CDR3 in amino acids: CASSYRGNEQFF. In DNA, the CDR3 is TGTGCCAGCAGTTACAGGGGCAATGAGCAGTTCTTC. Full variable domain (rest looked up from reference TRBV2 and TRBJ2-1): EPEVTQTPSHQVTQMGQEVILRCVPISNHLYFYWYRQILGQKVEFLVSFYNNEISEKSEIFDDQFSVERPDGSNFTLKIRSTKLEDSAMYFCASSYRGNEQFFGPGTRLTVL.

The chain is built from TRBV5-1 and TRBJ2-6; 7 nucleotides line up with TRBD2. The germline CDR1 and CDR2 sequences are SGHRS and YFSETQ. This CDR3 spans 19 amino acids. V gave up 0 bases and J gave up 1 base; unmatched junction bases: 10. Here the CDR3 DNA reads TGCGCCAGCAGCTTGGCCTTTCTGGCGGGGGAGTCTGGGGCCAACGTCCTGACTTTC. Its translation: CASSLAFLAGESGANVLTF.

This clone was counted between two and nine times. The V gene is TRBV18, the J gene TRBJ2-1, with D uncertain. V shed 2 bases and J shed 0 bases, with 8 bases lying between them. The CDR3 has 15 residues. Germline CDR1 is KGHSH and CDR2 is LQKENI. CDR3 loop: CASSPMGSSYNEQFF. For the CDR3, the DNA is TGTGCCAGCTCACCAATGGGCAGCTCCTACAATGAGCAGTTCTTC.

This clone occurred a few times. The chain has TRBV7-8 and TRBJ1-5; 7 bases are shared with TRBD1. CDR1 and CDR2 (germline): SGHVS, FQNEAQ. The CDR3 sequence is 16 residues long. V lost 5 bases, J lost 6 bases, and 13 bases stayed unmatched. The CDR3 DNA reads as TGTGCCAGCAGCAAAATGAGTCAGGGGGATCTTCAGCCCCAGCATTTT. This gives the protein CASSKMSQGDLQPQHF.

The chain combines TRBV7-2 with TRBJ2-7, with 8 bases that match TRBD1. Trimming cost V 2 bases and J 5 bases; bases outside gene matches: 8. This CDR3 is 15 amino acids long. Germline lookup yields CDR1 SGHTA and CDR2 FQGNSA. CDR3 sequence (DNA): TGTGCCAGCAGCTTACGCCAGGGGGCTGACGACGAGCAGTACTTC. This encodes CASSLRQGADDEQYF.

The chain uses TRBV7-9 and TRBJ2-1; the D gene is possibly TRBD1 (6 bases). Trimming stripped 5 bases from V and 4 bases from J, with 9 bases between. Germline CDR1 is SEHNR and CDR2 is FQNEAQ (reference sequence). This CDR3 region has 13 residues. The CDR3 nucleotides read TGTGCCAGCAGCCTGACAGGTTACAATGAGCAGTTCTTC. This translates into CASSLTGYNEQFF.

The chain joins TRBV7-2 to TRBJ2-7; 11 bases fit TRBD1. Losses at the gene ends were 5 bases for V and 3 bases for J; bases not matched to a gene: 9. In germline, CDR1 is SGHTA, CDR2 FQGNSA. This CDR3 contains 16 residues. CDR3 region: CASSVGTGGEVYEQYF. CDR3 coding DNA: TGTGCCAGCAGCGTGGGGACAGGGGGAGAGGTCTACGAGCAGTACTTC.

The sample holds one count of this clone. V gene TRBV5-1 combines with J gene TRBJ2-3, with 7 bases identical to TRBD1. The CDR3 is made up of 11 amino acids. Germline V gene sequence: CDR1 SGHRS, CDR2 YFSETQ. V was clipped by 4 bases and J by 9 bases; unmatched bases: 2. The CDR3 coding sequence is TGCGCCAGCAGCACGGACAGGACGCAGTATTTT. Its protein is CASSTDRTQYF.

This clone appeared many times. The chain employs TRBV7-2 and TRBJ2-7; D possibly corresponds to TRBD1 (7 bases). The CDR3 spans 12 residues. Germline CDR1 is SGHTA and CDR2 is FQGNSA. The ends were cut back, 6 bases at V and 3 bases at J, with 9 bases in the middle. The CDR3 region has the DNA TGTGCCAGCAGGCGGGACAGCTACGAGCAGTACTTC. It codes for CASRRDSYEQYF.

This clone turned up a few times. CDR3: CASMGADPPSEQYF. In DNA form, the CDR3 reads TGCGCCAGCATGGGGGCAGATCCCCCCTCCGAGCAGTACTTC. The V call is TRBV23-1, the J call TRBJ2-7; a weak D match, TRBD1 (6 bases). TRBV23-1 is labeled an ORF, and its function is uncertain. The CDR3 is 14 amino acids. Trimming stripped 7 bases from V and 6 bases from J, with 19 bases between.

V gene TRBV23-1 combines with J gene TRBJ2-7, with 9 bases identical to TRBD1. TRBV23-1 is annotated as an ORF whose role is uncertain. There are 16 residues in the CDR3. V gave up 4 bases and J gave up 8 bases; unmatched junction bases: 15. CDR3 sequence: CASSPFSGTGTCKQYF. For the CDR3, the DNA is TGCGCCAGCAGTCCTTTCTCCGGGACAGGGACTTGCAAGCAGTACTTC.

This clone was recorded at least ten times. V is TRBV7-2 and J is TRBJ2-1; D is uncertain. Trimming took off 1 base at V and 5 bases at J, with 12 bases between the two ends. CDR3 length: 15 amino acids. Germline V gene data show CDR1 as SGHTA and CDR2 as FQGNSA. The CDR3 nucleotides are TGTGCCAGCAGCTTAGGGCAGGCCATACACAATGAGCAGTTCTTC. Residues: CASSLGQAIHNEQFF.

J is TRBJ2-7 and V is TRBV28, with a weak D call TRBD2 (7 bases). The CDR3 has 17 residues. Trimming removed 1 base from V and 6 bases from J, with 22 bases in between. Germline CDR1 MDHEN, CDR2 SYDVKM. CDR3 in amino acids: CASSLSPGAGEKREQYF. DNA for the CDR3: TGTGCCAGCAGTTTATCCCCAGGGGCGGGGGAAAAACGCGAGCAGTACTTC.

V usage is TRBV5-6 and J usage is TRBJ2-2; no firm D call. Germline CDR1 and CDR2: SGHDT and YYEEEE. The V end lost 2 bases, the J end lost 5 bases, and 13 bases lay between the germline ends. The CDR3 extends over 15 amino acids. CDR3 sequence: CASSLKIYGTGELFF. The CDR3 DNA sequence: TGTGCCAGCAGCTTAAAAATCTACGGTACCGGGGAGCTGTTTTTT.

V usage is TRBV14 and J usage is TRBJ2-3; TRBD2 aligns across 7 bases. With 5 bases clipped from V and 5 bases from J, the junction kept 10 bases outside the gene matches. Germline V gene data show CDR1 as SGHDN and CDR2 as FVKESK. There are 15 residues in the CDR3. CDR3 DNA: TGTGCCAGCAGCGTCGCTCCGGGGAGGGAAGATACGCAGTATTTT. Its protein is CASSVAPGREDTQYF.